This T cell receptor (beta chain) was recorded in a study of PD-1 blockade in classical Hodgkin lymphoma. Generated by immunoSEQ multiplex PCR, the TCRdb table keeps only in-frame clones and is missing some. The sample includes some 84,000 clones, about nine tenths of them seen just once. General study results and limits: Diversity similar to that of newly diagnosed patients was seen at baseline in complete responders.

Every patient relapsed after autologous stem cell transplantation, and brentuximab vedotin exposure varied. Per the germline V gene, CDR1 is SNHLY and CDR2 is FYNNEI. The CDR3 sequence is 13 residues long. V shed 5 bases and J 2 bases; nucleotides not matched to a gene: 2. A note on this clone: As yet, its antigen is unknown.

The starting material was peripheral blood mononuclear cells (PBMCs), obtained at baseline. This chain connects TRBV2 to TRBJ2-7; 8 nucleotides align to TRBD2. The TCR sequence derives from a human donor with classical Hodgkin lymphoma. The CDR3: CASSSGLAYEQYF. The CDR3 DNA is TGTGCCAGCAGTTCGGGACTAGCCTACGAGCAGTACTTC.